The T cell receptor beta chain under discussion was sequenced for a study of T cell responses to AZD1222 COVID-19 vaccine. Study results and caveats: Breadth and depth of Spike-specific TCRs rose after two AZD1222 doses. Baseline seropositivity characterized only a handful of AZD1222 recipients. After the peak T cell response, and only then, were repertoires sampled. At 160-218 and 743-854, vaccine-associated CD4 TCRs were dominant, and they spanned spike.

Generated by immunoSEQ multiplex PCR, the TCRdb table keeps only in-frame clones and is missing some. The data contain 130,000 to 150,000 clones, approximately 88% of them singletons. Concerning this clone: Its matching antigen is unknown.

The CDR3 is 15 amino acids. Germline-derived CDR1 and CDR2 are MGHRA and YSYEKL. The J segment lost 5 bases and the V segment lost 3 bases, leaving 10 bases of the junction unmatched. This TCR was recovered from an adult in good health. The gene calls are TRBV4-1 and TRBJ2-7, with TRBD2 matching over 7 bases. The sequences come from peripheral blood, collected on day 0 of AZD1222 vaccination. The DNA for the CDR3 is TGCGCCAGCAGCCACATAGCGGGTTCGAGGGACGAGCAGTACTTC. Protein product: CASSHIAGSRDEQYF.